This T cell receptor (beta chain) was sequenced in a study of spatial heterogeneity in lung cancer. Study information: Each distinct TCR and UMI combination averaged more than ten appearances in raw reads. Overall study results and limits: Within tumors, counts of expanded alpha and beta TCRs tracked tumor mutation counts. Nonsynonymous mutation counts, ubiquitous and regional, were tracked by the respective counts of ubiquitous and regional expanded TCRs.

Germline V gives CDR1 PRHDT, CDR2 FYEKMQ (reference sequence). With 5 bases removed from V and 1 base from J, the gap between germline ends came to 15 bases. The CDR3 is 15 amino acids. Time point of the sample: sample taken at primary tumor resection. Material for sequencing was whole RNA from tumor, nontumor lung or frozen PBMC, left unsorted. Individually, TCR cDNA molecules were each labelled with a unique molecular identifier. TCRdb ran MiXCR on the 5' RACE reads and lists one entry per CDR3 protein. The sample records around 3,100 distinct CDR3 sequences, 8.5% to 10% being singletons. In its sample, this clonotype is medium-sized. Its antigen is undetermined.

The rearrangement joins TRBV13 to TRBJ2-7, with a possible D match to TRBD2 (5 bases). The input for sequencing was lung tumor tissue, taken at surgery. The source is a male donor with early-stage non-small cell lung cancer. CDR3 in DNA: TGTGCCAGCAGCCCAAGGGCAAGCGGATCCTACGAGCAGTACTTC. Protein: CASSPRASGSYEQYF.